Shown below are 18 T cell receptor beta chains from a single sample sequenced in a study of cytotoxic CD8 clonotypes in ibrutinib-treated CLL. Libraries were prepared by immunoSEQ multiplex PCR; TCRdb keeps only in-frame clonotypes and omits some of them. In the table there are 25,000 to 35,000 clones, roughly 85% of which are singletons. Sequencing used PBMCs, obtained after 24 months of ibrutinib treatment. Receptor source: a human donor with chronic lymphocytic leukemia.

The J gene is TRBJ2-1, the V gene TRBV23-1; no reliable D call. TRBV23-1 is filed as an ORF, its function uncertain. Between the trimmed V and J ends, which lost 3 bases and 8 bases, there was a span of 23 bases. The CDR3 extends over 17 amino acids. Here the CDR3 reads CASSHSRAVGYNDEQFF. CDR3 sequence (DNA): TGCGCCAGCAGTCATTCACGAGCAGTAGGATACAATGATGAGCAGTTCTTC.

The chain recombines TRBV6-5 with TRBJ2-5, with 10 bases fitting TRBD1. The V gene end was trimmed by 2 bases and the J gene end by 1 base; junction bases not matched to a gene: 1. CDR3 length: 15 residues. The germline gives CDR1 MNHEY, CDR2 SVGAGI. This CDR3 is CASSYRDRGQETQYF. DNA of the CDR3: TGTGCCAGCAGTTACCGGGACAGGGGCCAAGAGACCCAGTACTTC.

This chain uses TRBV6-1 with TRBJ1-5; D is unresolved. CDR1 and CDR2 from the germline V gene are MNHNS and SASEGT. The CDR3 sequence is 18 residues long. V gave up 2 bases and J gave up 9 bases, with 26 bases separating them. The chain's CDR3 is CASSEQSPLLNPLWPQHF. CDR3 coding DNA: TGTGCCAGCAGTGAACAATCGCCTCTTCTTAACCCTCTATGGCCCCAGCATTTT.

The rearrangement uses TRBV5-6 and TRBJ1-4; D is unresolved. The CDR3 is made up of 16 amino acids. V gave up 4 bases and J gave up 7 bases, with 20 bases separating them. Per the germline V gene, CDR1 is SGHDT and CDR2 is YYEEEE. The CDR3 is CASSLYRRKKGEKLFF. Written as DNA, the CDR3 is TGTGCCAGCAGCCTCTATCGACGGAAAAAGGGTGAAAAACTGTTTTTT.

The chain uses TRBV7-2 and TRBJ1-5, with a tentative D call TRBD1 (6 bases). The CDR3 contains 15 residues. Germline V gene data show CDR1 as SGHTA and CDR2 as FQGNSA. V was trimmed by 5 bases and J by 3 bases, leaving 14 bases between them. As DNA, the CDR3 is TGTGCCAGCAGCCCCGGCACAGGGCCCAATCAGCCCCAGCATTTT. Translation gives CASSPGTGPNQPQHF. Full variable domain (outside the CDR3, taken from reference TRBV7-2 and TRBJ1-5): GAGVSQSPSNKVTEKGKDVELRCDPISGHTALYWYRQSLGQGLEFLIYFQGNSAPDKSGLPSDRFSAERTGGSVSTLTIQRTQQEDSAVYLCASSPGTGPNQPQHFGDGTRLSIL.

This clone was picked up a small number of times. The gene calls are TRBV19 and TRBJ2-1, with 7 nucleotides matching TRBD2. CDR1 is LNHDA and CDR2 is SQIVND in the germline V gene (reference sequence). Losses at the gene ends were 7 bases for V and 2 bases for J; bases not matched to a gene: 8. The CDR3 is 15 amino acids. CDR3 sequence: CASIDLADPYNEQFF. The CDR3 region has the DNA TGTGCCAGTATTGATCTAGCGGACCCCTACAATGAGCAGTTCTTC.

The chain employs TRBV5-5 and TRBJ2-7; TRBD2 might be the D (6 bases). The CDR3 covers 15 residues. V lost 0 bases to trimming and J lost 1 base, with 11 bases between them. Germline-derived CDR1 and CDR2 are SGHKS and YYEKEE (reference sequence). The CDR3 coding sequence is TGTGCCAGCAGCTTGGTCCAGGGAGGTTCCTACGAGCAGTACTTC. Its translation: CASSLVQGGSYEQYF.

CDR3 DNA: TGTGCCAGCAGCTTGTTTTCCGGCTACGAGCAGTACTTC. It encodes CASSLFSGYEQYF. The chain recombines TRBV5-4 with TRBJ2-7; D remains ambiguous. Trimming stripped 1 base from V and 3 bases from J, with 8 bases between. Germline V lookup: CDR1 SGHNT, CDR2 YYREEE (reference sequence). The CDR3 covers 13 residues.

The CDR3 DNA reads TGTGCCAGCAGTGATCGAGGAAGTACTGAAGCTTTCTTT. Protein product: CASSDRGSTEAFF. V is TRBV6-1 and J is TRBJ1-1; no clear D gene. Trimming pared 3 bases from V and 5 bases from J, leaving 10 bases between. This CDR3 is 13 amino acids long. CDR1 and CDR2 from the germline V gene are MNHNS and SASEGT.

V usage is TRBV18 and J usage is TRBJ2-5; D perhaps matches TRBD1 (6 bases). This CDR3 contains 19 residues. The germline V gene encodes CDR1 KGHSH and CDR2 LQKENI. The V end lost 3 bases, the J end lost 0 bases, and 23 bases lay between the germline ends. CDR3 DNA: TGTGCCAGCTCACCCCCGGGCAGGGGCGCGGGTTCGTACCAAGAGACCCAGTACTTC. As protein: CASSPPGRGAGSYQETQYF.

The CDR3 region is CASSDGSGGTNQYEQYF. The DNA of the CDR3 is TGTGCCAGCAGTGACGGTTCGGGGGGGACAAACCAGTACGAGCAGTACTTC. The rearrangement joins TRBV6-4 to TRBJ2-7; 8 bases map to TRBD2. This CDR3 region has 17 residues. Trimming took 2 bases from V and 4 from J; bases not matched to a gene: 13. The V gene's germline CDR1 is MRHNA and CDR2 SNTAGT.

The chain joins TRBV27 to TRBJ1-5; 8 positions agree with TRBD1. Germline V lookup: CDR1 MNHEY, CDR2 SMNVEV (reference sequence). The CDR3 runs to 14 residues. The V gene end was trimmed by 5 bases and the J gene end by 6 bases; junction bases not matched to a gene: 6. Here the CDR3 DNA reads TGTGCCAGCAGTGACAGGGGCTACGGTCAGCCCCAGCATTTT. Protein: CASSDRGYGQPQHF.

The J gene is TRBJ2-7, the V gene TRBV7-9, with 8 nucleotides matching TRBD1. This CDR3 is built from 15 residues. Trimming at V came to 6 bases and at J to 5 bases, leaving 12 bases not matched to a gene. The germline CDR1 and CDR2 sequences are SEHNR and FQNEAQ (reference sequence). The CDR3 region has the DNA TGTGCCAGCAGTACGCCCCGGGACAGGAGCCACGAGCAGTACTTC. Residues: CASSTPRDRSHEQYF.

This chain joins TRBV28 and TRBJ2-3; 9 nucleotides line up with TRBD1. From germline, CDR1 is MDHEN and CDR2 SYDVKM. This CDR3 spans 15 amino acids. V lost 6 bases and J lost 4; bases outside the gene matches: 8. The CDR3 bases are TGTGCCAGCAGGATTACAGGGGGCGCAGCAGATACGCAGTATTTT. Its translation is CASRITGGAADTQYF.

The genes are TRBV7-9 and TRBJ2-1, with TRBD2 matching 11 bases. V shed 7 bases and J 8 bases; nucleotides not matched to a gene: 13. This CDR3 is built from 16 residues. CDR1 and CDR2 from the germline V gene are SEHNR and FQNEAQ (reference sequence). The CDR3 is CASTISGGADRDEQFF. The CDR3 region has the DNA TGTGCCAGCACCATTAGCGGGGGGGCCGATAGGGATGAGCAGTTCTTC.

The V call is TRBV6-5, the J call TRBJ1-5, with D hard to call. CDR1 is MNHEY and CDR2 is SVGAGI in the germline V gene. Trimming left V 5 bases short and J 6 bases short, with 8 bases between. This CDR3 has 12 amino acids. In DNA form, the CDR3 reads TGTGCCAGCAGTCAGTTGGTTCAGCCCCAGCATTTT. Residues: CASSQLVQPQHF.

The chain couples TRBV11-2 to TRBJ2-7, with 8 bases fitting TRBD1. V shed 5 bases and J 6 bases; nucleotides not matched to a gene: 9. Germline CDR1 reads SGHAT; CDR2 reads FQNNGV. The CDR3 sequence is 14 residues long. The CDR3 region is CASSLLRDRSEQYF. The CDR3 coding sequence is TGTGCCAGCAGCCTCCTCCGGGACAGGTCCGAGCAGTACTTC. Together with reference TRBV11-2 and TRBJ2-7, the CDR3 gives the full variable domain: EAGVAQSPRYKIIEKRQSVAFWCNPISGHATLYWYQQILGQGPKLLIQFQNNGVVDDSQLPKDRFSAERLKGVDSTLKIQPAKLEDSAVYLCASSLLRDRSEQYFGPGTRLTVT.

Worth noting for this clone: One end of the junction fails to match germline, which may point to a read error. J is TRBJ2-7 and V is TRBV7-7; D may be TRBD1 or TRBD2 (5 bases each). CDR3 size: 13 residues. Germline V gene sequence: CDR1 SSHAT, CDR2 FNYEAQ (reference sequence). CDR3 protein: CASSLYPGGEQYF. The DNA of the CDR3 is TGTGCTAGCAGCTTGTATCCTGGGGGCGAGCAGTACTTC.